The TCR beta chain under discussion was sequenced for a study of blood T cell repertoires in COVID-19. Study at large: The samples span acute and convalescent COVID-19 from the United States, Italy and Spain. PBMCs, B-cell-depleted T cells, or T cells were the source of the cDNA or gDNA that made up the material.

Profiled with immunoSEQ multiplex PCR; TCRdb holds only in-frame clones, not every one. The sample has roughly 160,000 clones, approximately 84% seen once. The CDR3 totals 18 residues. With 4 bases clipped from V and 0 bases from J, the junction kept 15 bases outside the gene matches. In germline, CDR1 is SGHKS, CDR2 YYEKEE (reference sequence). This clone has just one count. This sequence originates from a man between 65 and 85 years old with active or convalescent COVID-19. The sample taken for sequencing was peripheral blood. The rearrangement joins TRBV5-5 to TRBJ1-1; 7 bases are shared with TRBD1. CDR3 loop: CASSPSRQGLTLNTEAFF. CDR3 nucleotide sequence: TGTGCCAGCAGCCCTAGCCGACAGGGTCTGACTTTGAACACTGAAGCTTTCTTT.